These 9 T cell receptor beta chains were sequenced from one sample in a study of cytomegalovirus exposure and HLA in healthy donors. PCR involved 60 Vbeta and 13 Jbeta primers. The repertoire was sequenced with immunoSEQ multiplex PCR; TCRdb's copy has only in-frame clones and lacks some. Among some 130,000 clones listed, approximately 80% were seen once. The sequencing sample was made of PBMCs. The receptors shown here come from a girl aged 2 to 9 in good health and CMV-seronegative.

The chain links TRBV21-1 to TRBJ2-7; the table assigns TRBD1, which was not confirmed against the DNA. TRBV21-1 is a documented pseudogene. The CDR3 covers 16 residues. CDR3: CASSVRNSPKFLEQYF. The CDR3 coding sequence is TGTGCCAGCAGCGTACGGAACAGCCCAAAATTTTTGGAGCAGTACTTC.

The chain recombines TRBV6-1 with TRBJ2-7, with 7 bases aligning to TRBD1. Germline V gene data show CDR1 as MNHNS and CDR2 as SASEGT. The length of the CDR3 is 17 residues. V gave up 1 base and J gave up 3 bases; unmatched junction bases: 12. DNA of the CDR3: TGTGCCAGCAGTGAAGGGACGAGGACAGGAGCTTTCTACGAGCAGTACTTC. It yields the protein CASSEGTRTGAFYEQYF.

The chain couples TRBV28 to TRBJ2-7; D is possibly TRBD2 (5 bases). CDR3 length: 14 residues. V lost 3 bases, J lost 2 bases, and 11 bases lay in between. Germline V gene lookup returns CDR1 MDHEN and CDR2 SYDVKM. CDR3: CASSFFDGAYEQYF. DNA of the CDR3: TGTGCCAGCAGTTTCTTTGACGGGGCCTACGAGCAGTACTTC.

This clone appeared once. J is TRBJ1-2 and V is TRBV28; 7 bases are shared with TRBD1. Per the germline V gene, CDR1 is MDHEN and CDR2 is SYDVKM. This CDR3 region has 16 residues. Trimming removed 5 bases from V and 5 bases from J; junction bases left unmatched: 14. The chain's CDR3 is CASSLGRGAAFYGYTF. The CDR3 DNA is TGTGCCAGCAGTCTTGGCAGGGGGGCCGCCTTTTATGGCTACACCTTC.

V and J are TRBV5-1 and TRBJ2-5, with D possibly matching TRBD2 (5 bases). The CDR3 runs 13 residues. V dropped 2 bases and J dropped 2 bases, with 7 bases sitting between them. The germline CDR1 and CDR2 sequences are SGHRS and YFSETQ. The CDR3 is CASSFSGQETQYF. In DNA, the CDR3 is TGCGCCAGCAGCTTTTCGGGACAAGAGACCCAGTACTTC. Variable domain in full (rest from reference TRBV5-1 and TRBJ2-5): KAGVTQTPRYLIKTRGQQVTLSCSPISGHRSVSWYQQTPGQGLQFLFEYFSETQRNKGNFPGRFSGRQFSNSRSEMNVSTLELGDSALYLCASSFSGQETQYFGPGTRLLVL.

The gene calls are TRBV10-1 and TRBJ1-2, with 8 bases matching TRBD1. The CDR3 is 17 residues long. V gave up 1 base and J gave up 6 bases; unmatched junction bases: 13. Germline V CDR1 and CDR2: WNHNN, SYGVQD (reference sequence). The DNA of the CDR3 is TGCGCCAGCAGTGAGTTTACGGCAGGGGGCGCAGAGGATGGCTACACCTTC. Its translation: CASSEFTAGGAEDGYTF.

The J gene is TRBJ2-7, the V gene TRBV5-1, with 11 positions matching TRBD1. V lost 3 bases and J lost 5; bases outside the gene matches: 7. The length of the CDR3 is 15 residues. CDR1 SGHRS and CDR2 YFSETQ come from the germline V gene. The CDR3 sequence: CASSYGQGAQNEQYF. DNA for the CDR3: TGCGCCAGCAGCTACGGACAGGGGGCGCAAAACGAGCAGTACTTC.

V and J are TRBV30 and TRBJ1-5; no clear D gene. V was pared by 2 bases and J by 1 base, with 6 bases between. Germline CDR1 is GTSNPN and CDR2 is SVGIG (reference sequence). The CDR3 covers 13 residues. The CDR3 loop reads CAWSFLSNQPQHF. For the CDR3, the DNA is TGTGCCTGGAGTTTCCTGAGCAATCAGCCCCAGCATTTT.

The gene calls are TRBV11-3 and TRBJ2-1; 7 nucleotides match TRBD2. Germline loops: CDR1 SGHNT, CDR2 YENEEA. The CDR3 extends over 14 amino acids. J was trimmed by 7 bases and V by 0 bases; bases with no gene match: 3. CDR3 in amino acids: CASSLEAGNNEQFF. The DNA for the CDR3 is TGTGCCAGCAGCTTAGAAGCGGGAAATAATGAGCAGTTCTTC.